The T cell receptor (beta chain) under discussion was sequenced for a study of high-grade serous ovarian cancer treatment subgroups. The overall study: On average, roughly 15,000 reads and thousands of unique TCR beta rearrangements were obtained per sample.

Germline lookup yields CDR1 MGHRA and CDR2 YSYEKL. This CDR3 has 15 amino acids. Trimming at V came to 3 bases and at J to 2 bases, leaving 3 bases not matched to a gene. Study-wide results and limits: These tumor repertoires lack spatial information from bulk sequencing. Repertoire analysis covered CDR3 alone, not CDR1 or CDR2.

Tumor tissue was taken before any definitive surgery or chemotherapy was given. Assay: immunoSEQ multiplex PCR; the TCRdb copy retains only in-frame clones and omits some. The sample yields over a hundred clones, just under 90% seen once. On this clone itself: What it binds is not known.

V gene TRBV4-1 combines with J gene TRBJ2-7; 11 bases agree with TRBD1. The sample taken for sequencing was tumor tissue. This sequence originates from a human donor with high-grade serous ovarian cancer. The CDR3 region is CASSHSGQGAYEQYF. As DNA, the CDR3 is TGCGCCAGCAGCCACTCGGGACAGGGGGCCTACGAGCAGTACTTC.